The 20 T cell receptor beta chains reported below all come from one sample, sequenced in a study of regulatory T cells in long-lasting Graves disease. Library construction for TCR beta used iRepertoire HTBI primers and Arm-PCR of CDR3 regions. In TCRdb, the multiplex PCR reads were re-called with MiXCR into one record per CDR3 protein. The table shows about 440,000 distinct CDR3 sequences, with 14% to 15% occurring only once. Time point denoted: newly diagnosed GD, antithyroid drugs for less than 3 months. The authors made the TCR library using RNA they extracted from PBMCs. These data also formed part of another study, on T cells in Graves' hyperthyroidism and ophthalmopathy.

Source: peripheral blood mononuclear cells (PBMCs), taken at new diagnosis, from a patient treated with antithyroid drugs. These receptors were collected from a woman in her 30s with Graves disease.

This clonotype has a count of ten or more. The chain links TRBV28 to TRBJ2-5; D might be TRBD1 or TRBD2, each matching 5 bases. V was cut by 8 bases and J by 2 bases, with 24 bases left in between. CDR1 and CDR2 from the germline V gene are MDHEN and SYDVKM. The length of the CDR3 is 17 residues. DNA for the CDR3: TGTGCCAGCCGAGCAGTTCCCGTTTCGGGACCTCAAGAGACCCAGTACTTC. Amino acid sequence: CASRAVPVSGPQETQYF.

The V call is TRBV15, the J call TRBJ2-7; tentatively, D is TRBD1 (5 bases). The germline V and J ends were trimmed by 4 bases and 0 bases, with 13 bases remaining between them. Germline V CDR1 and CDR2: LNHNV, YYDKDF (reference sequence). The CDR3 is 15 residues long. The CDR3 protein is CATSKDPDSSYEQYF. As DNA, the CDR3 is TGTGCCACCAGCAAAGATCCCGACAGCTCCTACGAGCAGTACTTC.

This clonotype showed up many times. The genes are TRBV7-9 and TRBJ2-7; TRBD1 or TRBD2 may be the D gene (5 bases each). Trimming cost V 5 bases and J 1 base, with 18 bases left between them. This CDR3 is built from 16 residues. Germline lookup yields CDR1 SEHNR and CDR2 FQNEAQ (reference sequence). The CDR3 region has the DNA TGTGCCAGCAGCCGGTCCGGGGCCTACACTTCCTACGAGCAGTACTTC. It codes for CASSRSGAYTSYEQYF.

J is TRBJ2-1 and V is TRBV5-5; D call uncertain. The V and J ends lost 4 bases and 9 bases respectively, with 11 bases between them. This CDR3 has 12 amino acids. Germline V gene lookup returns CDR1 SGHKS and CDR2 YYEKEE (reference sequence). CDR3 sequence (DNA): TGTGCCAGCAGCGGTAGTGTGGTTGAGCAGTTCTTC. Its protein product is CASSGSVVEQFF. The full variable domain, completed using reference TRBV5-5 and TRBJ2-1, is DAGVTQSPTHLIKTRGQQVTLRCSPISGHKSVSWYQQVLGQGPQFIFQYYEKEERGRGNFPDRFSARQFPNYSSELNVNALLLGDSALYLCASSGSVVEQFFGPGTRLTVL.

This clonotype came up a few times. Its ends do not fully match the called genes, so a read error is possible. J is TRBJ2-1 and V is TRBV3-1; D possibly corresponds to TRBD2 (5 bases). CDR3 size: 15 residues. Germline V gene data show CDR1 as LGHDT and CDR2 as YNNKEL (reference sequence). The CDR3 spells CASSLGGRSYNERFF. The CDR3 DNA sequence: TGTGCCAGCAGCCTCGGCGGGCGTTCCTACAATGAGCGGTTCTTC.

In this sample, this clonotype turned up many times. The rearrangement links TRBV3-1 to TRBJ2-1, with 9 positions matching TRBD2. V was clipped by 2 bases and J by 6 bases; unmatched bases: 5. Germline V gene lookup returns CDR1 LGHDT and CDR2 YNNKEL (reference sequence). This CDR3 has 15 amino acids. CDR3: CASSQKGLASNEQFF. In DNA form, the CDR3 reads TGTGCCAGCAGCCAAAAAGGACTAGCGAGCAATGAGCAGTTCTTC.

This clonotype was found many times. The CDR3 bases are TGTGCCAGCAGCTTACAGGGAATAGGCACAGATACGCAGTATTTT. It yields the protein CASSLQGIGTDTQYF. The J gene is TRBJ2-3, the V gene TRBV13; possibly TRBD1 for D (5 bases). The CDR3 consists of 15 residues. Germline CDR1 and CDR2: PRHDT and FYEKMQ (reference sequence). V was pared by 2 bases and J by 1 base, with 10 bases between.

This clonotype occurred a few times. The rearrangement links TRBV20-1 to TRBJ2-1; the D is unclear. The CDR3 is 12 amino acids. Looked up from germline, CDR1 is DFQATT and CDR2 is SNEGSKA (reference sequence). Deletions cut 7 bases from V and 0 bases from J, with 7 bases between. The DNA of the CDR3 is TGCAGTGTTTCATTCTCCTACAATGAGCAGTTCTTC. It specifies CSVSFSYNEQFF.

The V and J genes are TRBV12-5 and TRBJ2-3; TRBD2 is a possible D gene (5 bases). CDR1 LGHNT and CDR2 FRNRAP come from the germline V gene. V lost 0 bases and J lost 6, with 16 bases in between. CDR3 length: 16 residues. The DNA for the CDR3 is TGTGCTAGTGGTTTGGTACGCGGGTGGGCAGAGGATACGCAGTATTTT. This translates into CASGLVRGWAEDTQYF.

This clonotype was picked up many times. At one of its ends the junction is not consistent with the germline gene, which may arise from a read error. V usage is TRBV5-1 and J usage is TRBJ2-7, with D possibly matching TRBD2 (5 bases). Germline V gives CDR1 SGHRS, CDR2 YFSETQ. The length of the CDR3 is 13 residues. CDR3 loop: CASSLVGGYEQYF. CDR3 nucleotides: TGTGCCAGCAGCTTGGTCGGAGGCTACGAGCAGTACTTC.

The chain is built from TRBV28 and TRBJ2-1; 7 bases map to TRBD2. CDR3 size: 12 residues. Germline CDR1 and CDR2: MDHEN and SYDVKM. Trimming cost V 3 bases and J 13 bases; bases outside gene matches: 6. This CDR3 is CASSFGLVAQFF. In DNA, the CDR3 is TGTGCCAGCAGTTTCGGACTAGTGGCTCAGTTCTTC.

The rearrangement links TRBV11-2 to TRBJ2-2, with 8 nucleotides matching TRBD2. Losses at the gene ends were 3 bases for V and 0 bases for J; bases not matched to a gene: 9. Per germline, CDR1 SGHAT and CDR2 FQNNGV. There are 18 residues in the CDR3. CDR3 nucleotides: TGTGCCAGCAGCTTTAGTAGCGGGAAAGGGGCGAACACCGGGGAGCTGTTTTTT. This translates into CASSFSSGKGANTGELFF. Full variable domain (outside the CDR3, taken from reference TRBV11-2 and TRBJ2-2): EAGVAQSPRYKIIEKRQSVAFWCNPISGHATLYWYQQILGQGPKLLIQFQNNGVVDDSQLPKDRFSAERLKGVDSTLKIQPAKLEDSAVYLCASSFSSGKGANTGELFFGEGSRLTVL.

This clonotype was picked up many times. The genes are TRBV24-1 and TRBJ2-3; D gene unclear. This CDR3 contains 18 residues. CDR1 is KGHDR and CDR2 is SFDVKD in the germline V gene. The V end was cut by 1 base, the J end by 2 bases, with 18 bases between. CDR3 residues: CATSDFGFQAPPTDTQYF. The CDR3 DNA sequence: TGTGCCACCAGTGATTTTGGGTTCCAGGCCCCCCCCACAGATACGCAGTATTTT.

The chain uses TRBV2 and TRBJ1-1, with unresolved D. The CDR3 has 10 amino acids. Germline V gene lookup returns CDR1 SNHLY and CDR2 FYNNEI. Between the trimmed V and J ends, which lost 1 base and 10 bases, there was a span of 4 bases. The CDR3 loop reads CASSEGSAFF. CDR3 bases: TGTGCCAGCAGTGAAGGATCAGCTTTCTTT.

This clonotype was detected many times. The chain employs TRBV10-1 and TRBJ2-5; D is perhaps TRBD2 (6 bases). CDR1 WNHNN and CDR2 SYGVQD come from the germline V gene (reference sequence). The CDR3 has 14 amino acids. V lost 3 bases and J lost 5, with 13 bases in between. CDR3 coding DNA: TGCGCCAGCAGTGACGGAGGGGCGGAGGAGACCCAGTACTTC. This translates into CASSDGGAEETQYF.

The rearrangement joins TRBV29-1 to TRBJ1-3; no firm D call. Trimming took off 4 bases at V and 1 base at J, with 11 bases between the two ends. The CDR3 has 14 residues. The germline CDR1 and CDR2 sequences are SQVTM and ANQGSEA. The CDR3 spells CSVVEGRSGNTIYF. The DNA for the CDR3 is TGCAGCGTTGTCGAAGGCCGATCTGGAAACACCATATATTTT.

This clonotype was detected ten times or more. The rearrangement uses TRBV12-3 or TRBV12-4 and TRBJ2-7; D might be TRBD1 (6 bases). The CDR3 is 14 amino acids. Trimming shortened V by 7 bases and J by 6 bases, and 19 bases separated the two germline ends. CDR3 protein: CASTYRAFLGEQYF. The CDR3 bases are TGTGCCAGCACCTACAGGGCATTCTTGGGCGAGCAGTACTTC.

At least ten counts were recorded for this clonotype. J is TRBJ2-5 and V is TRBV6-1; D gene uncertain. Per the germline V gene, CDR1 is MNHNS and CDR2 is SASEGT. Trimming took off 1 base at V and 4 bases at J, with 16 bases between the two ends. The CDR3 runs to 16 residues. In DNA, the CDR3 is TGTGCCAGCAGTGAAGGAATTACGGGCAGAGGAGAGACCCAGTACTTC. Translated: CASSEGITGRGETQYF.

This clonotype was seen a handful of times. The chain combines TRBV25-1 with TRBJ2-1, with 14 bases identical to TRBD2. V lost 4 bases to trimming and J lost 0 bases; unmatched junction nucleotides: 17. Germline V gene lookup returns CDR1 MGHDK and CDR2 SYGVNS. This CDR3 spans 22 amino acids. The CDR3 here is CASSGTGTSGRTKYGSYNEQFF. Written as DNA, the CDR3 is TGTGCCAGCAGTGGAACCGGGACTAGCGGGAGAACTAAATACGGCTCCTACAATGAGCAGTTCTTC.

The chain employs TRBV25-1 and TRBJ2-7; D may match TRBD1 or TRBD2 (5 bases each). This CDR3 has 14 residues. CDR1 is MGHDK and CDR2 is SYGVNS in the germline V gene. V lost 2 bases to trimming and J lost 2 bases, with 10 bases between them. The CDR3 here is CASSENGAPYEQYF. The CDR3 nucleotides read TGTGCCAGCAGTGAAAACGGGGCACCCTACGAGCAGTACTTC.